One sample yielded the 27 T cell receptor beta chains listed below, sequenced in a study of radiotherapy plus CTLA-4 blockade in lung cancer. Libraries were prepared by immunoSEQ multiplex PCR; TCRdb keeps only in-frame clonotypes and omits some of them. Counted here are 15,000 or so clones, roughly 72% occurring once; the ten biggest clones make up 46%. This sample comprised peripheral blood, obtained from a patient treated with radiotherapy plus ipilimumab. These receptors all come from a human donor with non-small cell lung cancer whose response to radiotherapy plus ipilimumab could not be evaluated.

The V and J genes are TRBV5-6 and TRBJ1-3; no reliable D call. The CDR3 length is 14 residues. The germline V and J ends were trimmed by 0 bases and 0 bases, with 4 bases remaining between them. CDR1 and CDR2 (germline): SGHDT, YYEEEE. CDR3 DNA sequence: TGTGCCAGCAGCTTGGCCAACTCTGGAAACACCATATATTTT. It yields the protein CASSLANSGNTIYF.

The rearrangement links TRBV7-5 to TRBJ1-1; TRBD1, the D gene given by the table, was not confirmed from the DNA. TRBV7-5 is marked as a pseudogene. This CDR3 spans 15 amino acids. The CDR3 reads CVRSSHDRDGGEAFF. CDR3 sequence (DNA): TGTGTCAGAAGCTCTCATGACAGGGATGGCGGTGAAGCTTTCTTT.

The chain couples TRBV7-2 to TRBJ2-7; D is ambiguous. Germline CDR1 reads SGHTA; CDR2 reads FQGNSA. The CDR3 length is 11 residues. Trimming took off 3 bases at V and 6 bases at J, with 6 bases between the two ends. CDR3 sequence reads: CASSFSVEQYF. DNA for the CDR3: TGTGCCAGCAGCTTCTCTGTCGAGCAGTACTTC.

This clone came up once. This chain joins TRBV19 and TRBJ1-2; TRBD1 might be the D (5 bases). Germline lookup yields CDR1 LNHDA and CDR2 SQIVND (reference sequence). The CDR3 has 16 amino acids. With 3 bases removed from V and 0 bases from J, the gap between germline ends came to 14 bases. CDR3 sequence (DNA): TGTGCCAGTAGTATTTTTCCAGGGAGGGCTAACTATGGCTACACCTTC. It translates to CASSIFPGRANYGYTF.

The chain carries TRBV5-6 and TRBJ2-1, with 9 bases aligning to TRBD1. Unmatched junction bases numbered 8, after V lost 5 bases and J lost 2 bases. From germline, CDR1 is SGHDT and CDR2 YYEEEE. The CDR3 sequence is 16 residues long. The CDR3 is CASRPGQGFAYNEQFF. DNA of the CDR3: TGTGCCAGCAGACCTGGACAGGGGTTTGCCTACAATGAGCAGTTCTTC. Based on the CDR3 plus reference TRBV5-6 and TRBJ2-1, the full variable domain is DAGVTQSPTHLIKTRGQQVTLRCSPKSGHDTVSWYQQALGQGPQFIFQYYEEEERQRGNFPDRFSGHQFPNYSSELNVNALLLGDSALYLCASRPGQGFAYNEQFFGPGTRLTVL.

J is TRBJ1-2 and V is TRBV7-6; D call uncertain. The germline CDR1 and CDR2 sequences are SGHVS and FNYEAQ. This CDR3 region has 15 residues. V lost 5 bases, J lost 5 bases, and 18 bases lay in between. The CDR3 loop is CASSLTSDKSYGYTF. CDR3 nucleotides: TGTGCCAGCAGCCTTACTTCCGACAAGTCTTATGGCTACACCTTC.

The rearrangement links TRBV4-1 to TRBJ2-4, with a tentative D call TRBD1 (6 bases). Germline CDR1 and CDR2: MGHRA and YSYEKL. V gave up 3 bases and J gave up 0 bases, with 15 bases separating them. This CDR3 contains 17 residues. This CDR3 is CASSHGQTTLAKNIQYF. In DNA form, the CDR3 reads TGCGCCAGCAGCCACGGACAGACAACCCTAGCCAAAAACATTCAGTACTTC.

The CDR3 nucleotides are TGTGCCAGCTCGGGGTCTAGCAGGGAGACCCAGTACTTC. It translates to CASSGSSRETQYF. The chain recombines TRBV6-5 with TRBJ2-5; a possible D gene is TRBD2 (5 bases). Per the germline V gene, CDR1 is MNHEY and CDR2 is SVGAGI. With 8 bases removed from V and 5 bases from J, the gap between germline ends came to 15 bases. The CDR3 is 13 residues long.

The rearrangement links TRBV6-1 to TRBJ1-6; TRBD1 agrees at 8 bases. Germline CDR1 is MNHNS and CDR2 is SASEGT. This CDR3 contains 14 residues. Trimming cost V 8 bases and J 8 bases; bases outside gene matches: 8. This chain's CDR3 is CASRTQGAYSPLHF. CDR3 coding DNA: TGTGCCAGCCGTACTCAGGGGGCTTATTCACCCCTCCACTTT.

The chain joins TRBV19 to TRBJ1-2; 9 nucleotides align to TRBD1. The CDR3 is made up of 17 amino acids. Germline V gene data show CDR1 as LNHDA and CDR2 as SQIVND (reference sequence). Losses at the gene ends were 2 bases for V and 3 bases for J; bases not matched to a gene: 10. The CDR3 loop is CASSIMSGTGSDYGYTF. In nucleotides, the CDR3 is TGTGCCAGTAGTATAATGTCTGGGACAGGGTCGGACTATGGCTACACCTTC.

This clone occurred a few times. V and J are TRBV6-1 and TRBJ2-7; 7 bases agree with TRBD2. This CDR3 spans 13 amino acids. The V and J ends lost 7 bases and 0 bases, in that order; junction bases with no gene match: 3. CDR1 is MNHNS, CDR2 SASEGT, per germline. The CDR3 sequence: CASMGGSSYEQYF. CDR3 nucleotides: TGTGCCAGCATGGGCGGGAGCTCCTACGAGCAGTACTTC.

The DNA for the CDR3 is TGCGCCAGCAGCCAAGCTAGCGGGGTGAGGAATGAGCAGTTCTTC. Translation gives CASSQASGVRNEQFF. This chain links TRBV4-3 with TRBJ2-1; 9 bases align to TRBD2. Per germline, CDR1 LGHNA and CDR2 YSLEER. The CDR3 sequence is 15 residues long. The V gene end was trimmed by 1 base and the J gene end by 7 bases; junction bases not matched to a gene: 5.

V usage is TRBV12-5 and J usage is TRBJ1-1; 7 bases fit TRBD1. V shed 5 bases and J 2 bases; nucleotides not matched to a gene: 8. The germline V gene encodes CDR1 LGHNT and CDR2 FRNRAP. The CDR3 has 15 residues. The CDR3 DNA reads as TGTGCTAGTGGTCCGGGACAGCTTAAAAACACTGAAGCTTTCTTT. Translated, it gives CASGPGQLKNTEAFF.

The V and J genes are TRBV19 and TRBJ1-1, with TRBD1 identical over 9 bases. V shed 5 bases and J 5 bases; nucleotides not matched to a gene: 18. CDR1 is LNHDA, CDR2 SQIVND, per germline (reference sequence). The CDR3 contains 18 residues. The CDR3: CASSYTPGQGGWGTEAFF. The CDR3 DNA follows: TGTGCCAGTAGTTACACTCCGGGACAGGGCGGGTGGGGGACTGAAGCTTTCTTT.

A few counts support this clone. J is TRBJ2-7 and V is TRBV5-1; 13 nucleotides align to TRBD2. The trim removed 6 bases at V and 5 bases at J, leaving 8 bases unmatched. Germline CDR1 SGHRS, CDR2 YFSETQ. The CDR3 loop spans 15 amino acids. The CDR3 region has the DNA TGCGCCAGCACACAAGGGACTAGCGGGGTGGACGAGCAGTACTTC. This encodes CASTQGTSGVDEQYF.

This clone was seen only a few times. This chain joins TRBV4-1 and TRBJ1-1; the D gene is possibly TRBD1 (6 bases). This CDR3 has 14 amino acids. Trimming pared 4 bases from V and 2 bases from J, leaving 11 bases between. Germline values: CDR1 MGHRA, CDR2 YSYEKL. The CDR3 spells CASSLRQDNTEAFF. The CDR3 DNA reads as TGCGCCAGCAGCCTGCGACAGGATAACACTGAAGCTTTCTTT.

The chain employs TRBV2 and TRBJ2-7, with D perhaps matching TRBD1 (6 bases). Germline V gives CDR1 SNHLY, CDR2 FYNNEI. With 8 bases removed from V and 4 bases from J, the gap between germline ends came to 12 bases. This CDR3 is built from 12 residues. The CDR3 DNA reads as TGTGCCAGCCGGTTACAGGGTTACGAGCAGTACTTC. Translating it yields CASRLQGYEQYF.

The chain uses TRBV28 and TRBJ1-5; 8 nucleotides agree with TRBD1. Germline V gene sequence: CDR1 MDHEN, CDR2 SYDVKM. Unmatched junction bases numbered 5, after V lost 6 bases and J lost 7 bases. The CDR3 has 13 residues. The CDR3 region has the DNA TGTGCCAGCAGGACAGGGGCCCGGCAGCCCCAGCATTTT. Translated: CASRTGARQPQHF.

The chain is built from TRBV2 and TRBJ1-2; no reliable D call. The germline V gene has CDR1 SNHLY and CDR2 FYNNEI. V was shortened by 6 bases and J by 4 bases, with 12 bases between the two germline ends. The length of the CDR3 is 13 residues. The DNA of the CDR3 is TGTGCCAGCAGCGCCGTCGAGGGCTATGGCTACACCTTC. Translating gives CASSAVEGYGYTF.

J is TRBJ2-7 and V is TRBV5-1, with 7 bases identical to TRBD2. The germline gives CDR1 SGHRS, CDR2 YFSETQ. This CDR3 contains 15 residues. V lost 0 bases, J lost 0 bases, and 3 bases stayed unmatched. CDR3 bases: TGCGCCAGCAGCTTGGCCGGGGACTACTCCTACGAGCAGTACTTC. This translates into CASSLAGDYSYEQYF.

The chain combines TRBV28 with TRBJ2-3; 9 nucleotides agree with TRBD1. The V gene's germline CDR1 is MDHEN and CDR2 SYDVKM. The CDR3 extends over 16 amino acids. The trim removed 6 bases at V and 2 bases at J, leaving 9 bases unmatched. The CDR3 sequence: CASRSDRGSYTDTQYF. The DNA for the CDR3 is TGTGCCAGCAGATCTGACAGGGGGTCATACACAGATACGCAGTATTTT.

The rearrangement joins TRBV30 to TRBJ1-4; TRBD1 matches 10 bases. The CDR3 has 14 residues. Losses at the gene ends were 3 bases for V and 8 bases for J; bases not matched to a gene: 6. The germline gives CDR1 GTSNPN, CDR2 SVGIG (reference sequence). This CDR3 reads CAWSRDRGNEKLFF. The DNA of the CDR3 is TGTGCCTGGAGCAGGGACAGGGGTAACGAAAAACTGTTTTTT.

The chain combines TRBV5-1 with TRBJ2-4; weak D call: TRBD2 (5 bases). CDR3 size: 16 residues. V was pared by 4 bases and J by 5 bases, with 19 bases between. CDR1 is SGHRS and CDR2 is YFSETQ in the germline V gene. CDR3 protein: CASSIFSSEGQNIQYF. CDR3 DNA sequence: TGCGCCAGCAGCATATTCTCCTCCGAGGGCCAAAACATTCAGTACTTC.

V is TRBV5-1 and J is TRBJ1-4; 9 positions agree with TRBD1. The CDR3 totals 16 residues. CDR1 SGHRS and CDR2 YFSETQ come from the germline V gene. Germline trimming cut 5 bases from V and 3 bases from J; bases unmatched to any gene: 8. The CDR3 reads CASRTLQGAPNEKLFF. The CDR3 DNA follows: TGCGCCAGCAGAACTTTACAGGGGGCGCCTAATGAAAAACTGTTTTTT. The whole variable domain, remainder taken from reference TRBV5-1 and TRBJ1-4, is KAGVTQTPRYLIKTRGQQVTLSCSPISGHRSVSWYQQTPGQGLQFLFEYFSETQRNKGNFPGRFSGRQFSNSRSEMNVSTLELGDSALYLCASRTLQGAPNEKLFFGSGTQLSVL.

The chain joins TRBV7-9 to TRBJ1-1; tentative D call: TRBD1 (5 bases). This CDR3 comprises 16 residues. The ends were cut back, 5 bases at V and 1 base at J, with 17 bases in the middle. Per the germline V gene, CDR1 is SEHNR and CDR2 is FQNEAQ (reference sequence). This CDR3 reads CASSPRTDRRNTEAFF. The CDR3 nucleotides read TGTGCCAGCAGCCCGAGGACCGACAGAAGGAACACTGAAGCTTTCTTT.

The V and J genes are TRBV27 and TRBJ2-1; D is possibly TRBD1 (5 bases). V was pared by 7 bases and J by 11 bases, with 18 bases between. The CDR3 runs 13 residues. Germline assignment: CDR1 MNHEY and CDR2 SMNVEV (reference sequence). CDR3: CASKGPLAGQQFF. The CDR3 DNA sequence: TGTGCCAGCAAGGGGCCCTTAGCCGGGCAGCAGTTCTTC.

Only one count was recorded for this clone. The V call is TRBV5-6, the J call TRBJ1-1; TRBD1 matches at 7 bases. The junction had 7 bases not matched to a gene; V was cut back by 4 bases and J by 4 bases. The CDR3 has 14 residues. Germline assignment: CDR1 SGHDT and CDR2 YYEEEE. CDR3 nucleotide sequence: TGTGCCAGCAGCCCCGTCAGGGGGACCACTGAAGCTTTCTTT. Translated, it gives CASSPVRGTTEAFF.